One TCR beta chain is described in this entry. No antigen is known for it. Base qualities are not recorded, but no much larger clone differs from it by a single base. This sample was taken from a study of CD8+ T cells in alopecia areata (dated 2018 in TCRdb). Regarding the study in general: Treated patients were enrolled in an open-label pilot trial of oral tofacitinib, 5 to 10 mg twice daily, for moderate-to-severe alopecia areata. RNA was obtained with the PAXgene miRNA kit for fixed scalp, the miRNeasy kit for PBMCs, and the RNeasy kit for mouse skin. Human TCRbeta sequencing covered scalp tissue and sorted CD4+ and CD8+ peripheral blood T cells from patchy and totalis/universalis alopecia areata patients and healthy controls. Disease severity in treated patients was measured with the SALT score, which quantifies the percentage of affected scalp surface area. TCRbeta CDR3 regions were amplified by immunoSEQ multiplex PCR with 35 Vbeta forward and 13 Jbeta reverse primers. Patients on tofacitinib were biopsied at baseline and after 4 and 24 weeks of treatment, and several of the patients also had a later scalp biopsy. In both human patients and the C3H/HeJ mouse model, the study applied high-throughput TCRbeta sequencing to look at T cell clonal expansion in alopecia areata. Patients stayed on tofacitinib for 6 to 18 months and then had 6 months of follow-up off drug so that delayed response and recurrence could be assessed. Scalp clonality was compared among normal scalp (n=4), patchy alopecia areata scalp (n=8), and alopecia totalis/universalis scalp (n=8). Broad study findings and their caveats: Tofacitinib significantly lowered scalp clonality and the number of expanded CD8+ clones among the top 100 scalp clones. Because the treated cohort was small and had just a single nonresponder, larger studies are needed to establish links between baseline CD8+ expansion and response. Compared with normal scalp, lesional scalp, particularly in alopecia totalis/universalis, had higher clonality and more expanded CD8+ clones, which suggests antigenic drive. Unlike mouse skin, which is dominated by gammadelta T cells, normal human skin has resident alphabeta T cells that are also sequenced, and this complicates analysis of the scalp TCR repertoire. Compared with mice, TCR sequences shared between patients were less clear, possibly partly because of HLA diversity across the patient population. Many expanded lesional clones persisted in scalp and blood during tofacitinib treatment, which may partly explain relapse after stopping treatment.

The time point label for this specimen denotes: less than 30 weeks on oral tofacitinib. What this sample's treatment or condition label stands for: oral pan-JAK inhibitor, 5-10 mg twice daily. Lesional scalp punch biopsies and peripheral blood were collected from alopecia areata patients. After PBMCs were isolated by density centrifugation and stained for CD3, CD4 and CD8, a FACSAria was used to sort CD4+ and CD8+ T cells. To prepare the library, the immunoSEQ multiplex PCR assay was applied. RNA was extracted from all samples and reverse transcribed into cDNA, which served as template for TCR sequencing. SuperScript III was used for first-strand cDNA synthesis, primed with a 2:1 mix of oligo-dT and random hexamers. Amplification bias was assessed with a synthetic immune receptor repertoire, and residual bias was removed computationally. The authors processed their data as follows. After raw reads were preprocessed to remove errors, the CDR3 was defined following IMGT conventions as running from the conserved cysteine to phenylalanine. Clonality was computed by normalizing Shannon entropy by log2 of the number of productive unique TCRs and subtracting the result from 1. Whether scalp clones were CD4 or CD8 was inferred by matching scalp TCRbeta sequences against CD4 and CD8 repertoires sorted from blood. TCRdb mirrors the immuneACCESS table, restricted to in-frame sequences. Some clones are absent from its copies; in checked studies, under half trace to an unresolved V gene, and the reason for the others is unknown. V, J and clone size were drawn from that table, and D and trimming were deduced from the DNA. The sample yields 110,000 or so clones; less than 60% were counted once. The ten largest account for roughly 3.5% of the sample.

CDR1 is given as SGHRS and CDR2 as YFSETQ, both from the germline V gene. Germline trimming: 1 base from V, 5 bases from J; junction bases outside gene matches: 6. Including cysteine and phenylalanine, the CDR3 has 15 amino acids. The only DNA kept is the CDR3, 45 bases in frame from the first base. The source was CD4+ T cells sorted from blood, collected at week 24, from a patient treated with tofacitinib. The TCR originated in a human donor with alopecia areata. The sequence is built from TRBV5-1 and TRBJ2-7, with TRBD2 matching 10 junction bases. The sequence in DNA is TGCGCCAGCAGCTTGTTGCCTAGCGGGGGAAACGAGCAGTACTTC. Its amino acids are CASSLLPSGGNEQYF.